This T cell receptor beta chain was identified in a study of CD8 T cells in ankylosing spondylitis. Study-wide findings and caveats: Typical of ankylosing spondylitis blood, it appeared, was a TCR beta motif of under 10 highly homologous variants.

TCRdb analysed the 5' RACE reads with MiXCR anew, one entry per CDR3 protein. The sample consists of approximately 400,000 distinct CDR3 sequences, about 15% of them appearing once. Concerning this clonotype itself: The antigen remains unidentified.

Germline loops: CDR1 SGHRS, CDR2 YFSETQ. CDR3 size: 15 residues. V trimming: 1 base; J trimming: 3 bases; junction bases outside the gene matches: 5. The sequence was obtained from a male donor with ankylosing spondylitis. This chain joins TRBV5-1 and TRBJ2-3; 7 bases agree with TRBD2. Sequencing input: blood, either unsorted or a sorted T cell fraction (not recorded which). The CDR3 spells CASSLHGSGTDTQYF. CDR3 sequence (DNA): TGCGCCAGCAGCTTGCATGGTAGCGGGACAGATACGCAGTATTTT.